This record looks at one T cell receptor beta chain sequence and its context. The antigen is not known. This entry belongs to a study of OX40 agonist ivuxolimab in advanced cancers. Study summary: At 0.01 to 10 mg/kg, ivuxolimab was administered intravenously to patients every 2 weeks. Study-level findings and limits: Averaged across samples, CD8+ T cells carried more expanded clones than CD4+ did. Some nonresponders likewise displayed low normalized T-cell clonal expansion.

Sampled blood was obtained at baseline, cycle 4 day 1, and cycle 7 day 1. Trimming removed 5 bases at V and 1 base at J, with 14 bases between. Germline V gene data show CDR1 as MGHRA and CDR2 as YSYEKL. This CDR3 comprises 15 residues. Produced via immunoSEQ multiplex PCR; TCRdb's table is partial and in-frame only. The sample has around 87,000 clones, 94% seen once. The clonotype originates from an adult with an advanced solid tumor such as melanoma, head and neck, liver or kidney cancer. The J gene is TRBJ2-5, the V gene TRBV4-1; no reliable D call. The specimen comprised CD4+ or CD8+ T cells sorted from blood, sampled in a trial of the OX40 agonist ivuxolimab. The CDR3 DNA follows: TGCGCCAGCAGCTCGATCGGATTTCTCCAAGAGACCCAGTACTTC. It is translated as CASSSIGFLQETQYF.